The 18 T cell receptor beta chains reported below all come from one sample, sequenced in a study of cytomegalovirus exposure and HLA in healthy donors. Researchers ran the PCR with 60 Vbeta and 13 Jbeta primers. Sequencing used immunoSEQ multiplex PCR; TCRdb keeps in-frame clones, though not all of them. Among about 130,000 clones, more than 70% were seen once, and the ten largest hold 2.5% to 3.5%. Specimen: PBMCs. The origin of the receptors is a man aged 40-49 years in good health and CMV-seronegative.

The CDR3 is CASGTGTGGYEQYF. As DNA, the CDR3 is TGTGCTAGTGGTACCGGGACAGGGGGTTACGAGCAGTACTTC. The chain links TRBV12-5 to TRBJ2-7; 11 positions match TRBD1. CDR3 length: 14 residues. The germline gives CDR1 LGHNT, CDR2 FRNRAP. The ends lost 5 bases at V and 4 bases at J; junction bases unmatched: 4.

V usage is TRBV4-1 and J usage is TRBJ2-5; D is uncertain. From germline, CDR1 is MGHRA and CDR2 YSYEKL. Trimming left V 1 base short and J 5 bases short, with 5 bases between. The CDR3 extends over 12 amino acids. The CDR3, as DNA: TGCGCCAGCAGCCAAGCAGGCGAGACCCAGTACTTC. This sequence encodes CASSQAGETQYF.

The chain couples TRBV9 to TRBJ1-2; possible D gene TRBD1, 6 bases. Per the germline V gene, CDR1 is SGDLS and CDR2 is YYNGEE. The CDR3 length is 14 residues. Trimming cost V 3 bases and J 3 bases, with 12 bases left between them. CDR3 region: CASSEWGLDYGYTF. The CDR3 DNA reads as TGTGCCAGCAGCGAGTGGGGGCTTGACTATGGCTACACCTTC. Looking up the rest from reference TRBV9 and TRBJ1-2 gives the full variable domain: DSGVTQTPKHLITATGQRVTLRCSPRSGDLSVYWYQQSLDQGLQFLIQYYNGEERAKGNILERFSAQQFPDLHSELNLSSLELGDSALYFCASSEWGLDYGYTFGSGTRLTVV.

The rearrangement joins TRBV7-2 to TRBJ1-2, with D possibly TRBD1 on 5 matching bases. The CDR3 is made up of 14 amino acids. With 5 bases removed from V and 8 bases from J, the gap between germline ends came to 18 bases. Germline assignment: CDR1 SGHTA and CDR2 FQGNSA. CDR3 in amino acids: CASSPVGGEAGYTF. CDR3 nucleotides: TGTGCCAGCAGCCCAGTGGGGGGAGAGGCAGGCTACACCTTC.

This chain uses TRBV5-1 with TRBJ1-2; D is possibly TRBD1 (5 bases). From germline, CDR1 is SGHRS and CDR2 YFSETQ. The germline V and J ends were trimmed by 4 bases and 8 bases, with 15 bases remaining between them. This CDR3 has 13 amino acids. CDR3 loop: CASSLEGMRGYTF. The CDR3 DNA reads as TGCGCCAGCAGCCTGGAGGGGATGAGGGGCTACACCTTC. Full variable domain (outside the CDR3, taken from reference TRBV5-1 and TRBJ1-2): KAGVTQTPRYLIKTRGQQVTLSCSPISGHRSVSWYQQTPGQGLQFLFEYFSETQRNKGNFPGRFSGRQFSNSRSEMNVSTLELGDSALYLCASSLEGMRGYTFGSGTRLTVV.

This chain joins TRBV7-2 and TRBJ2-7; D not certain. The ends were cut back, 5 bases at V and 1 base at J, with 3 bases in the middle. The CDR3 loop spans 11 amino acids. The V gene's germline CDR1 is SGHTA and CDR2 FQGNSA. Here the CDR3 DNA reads TGTGCCAGCAGCCCTTCCTACGAGCAGTACTTC. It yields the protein CASSPSYEQYF.

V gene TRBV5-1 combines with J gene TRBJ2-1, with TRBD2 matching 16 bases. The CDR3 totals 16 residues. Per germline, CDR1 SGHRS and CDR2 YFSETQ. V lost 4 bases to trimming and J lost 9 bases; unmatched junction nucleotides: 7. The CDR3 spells CASSLGLAGGRSEQFF. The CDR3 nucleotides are TGCGCCAGCAGCCTGGGACTAGCGGGGGGGCGGAGTGAGCAGTTCTTC.

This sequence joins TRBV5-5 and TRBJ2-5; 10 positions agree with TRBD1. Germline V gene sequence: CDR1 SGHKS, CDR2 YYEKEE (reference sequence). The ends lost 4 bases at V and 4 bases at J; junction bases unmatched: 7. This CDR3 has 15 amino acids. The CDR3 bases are TGTGCCAGCAGCCGAAGACAGGGGGCCTCAGAGACCCAGTACTTC. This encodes CASSRRQGASETQYF.

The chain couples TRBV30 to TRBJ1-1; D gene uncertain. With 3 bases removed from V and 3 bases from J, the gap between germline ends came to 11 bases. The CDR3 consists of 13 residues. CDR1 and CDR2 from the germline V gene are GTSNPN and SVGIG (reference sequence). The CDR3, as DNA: TGTGCCTGGAGGTGGACGGAGGACACTGAAGCTTTCTTT. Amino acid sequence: CAWRWTEDTEAFF.

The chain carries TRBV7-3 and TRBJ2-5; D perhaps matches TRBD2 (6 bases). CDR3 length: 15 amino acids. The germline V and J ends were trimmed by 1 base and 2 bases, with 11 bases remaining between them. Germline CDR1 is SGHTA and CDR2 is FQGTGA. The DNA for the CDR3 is TGTGCCAGCAGCTTAAATACGGGGGAGCAAGAGACCCAGTACTTC. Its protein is CASSLNTGEQETQYF.

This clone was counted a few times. The CDR3 nucleotides are TGTGCCGCGGGGGGCGACACTAACTATGGCTACACCTTC. Its protein is CAAGGDTNYGYTF. The chain combines TRBV25-1 with TRBJ1-2, with D possibly matching TRBD1 (6 bases). Germline V lookup: CDR1 MGHDK, CDR2 SYGVNS. Trimming left V 11 bases short and J 0 bases short, with 13 bases between. The CDR3 loop spans 13 amino acids.

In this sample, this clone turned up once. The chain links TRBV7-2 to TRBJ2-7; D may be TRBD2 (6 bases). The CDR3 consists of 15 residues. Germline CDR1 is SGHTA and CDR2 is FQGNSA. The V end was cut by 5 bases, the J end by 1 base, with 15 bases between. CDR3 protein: CASSRDSAGSYEQYF. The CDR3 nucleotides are TGTGCCAGCAGCCGCGACTCTGCGGGATCCTACGAGCAGTACTTC.

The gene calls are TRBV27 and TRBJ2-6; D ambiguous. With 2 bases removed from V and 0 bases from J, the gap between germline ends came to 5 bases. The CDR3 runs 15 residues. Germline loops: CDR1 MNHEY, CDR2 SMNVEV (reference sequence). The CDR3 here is CASSLSNSGANVLTF. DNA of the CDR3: TGTGCCAGCAGTTTAAGCAACTCTGGGGCCAACGTCCTGACTTTC. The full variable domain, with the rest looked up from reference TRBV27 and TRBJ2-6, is EAQVTQNPRYLITVTGKKLTVTCSQNMNHEYMSWYRQDPGLGLRQIYYSMNVEVTDKGDVPEGYKVSRKEKRNFPLILESPSPNQTSLYFCASSLSNSGANVLTFGAGSRLTVL.

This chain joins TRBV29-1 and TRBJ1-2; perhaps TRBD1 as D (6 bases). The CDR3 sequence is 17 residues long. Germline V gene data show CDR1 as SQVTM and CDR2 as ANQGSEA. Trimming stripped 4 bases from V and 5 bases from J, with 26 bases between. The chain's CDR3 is CSVGGGGGGEVRYGYTF. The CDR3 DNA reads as TGCAGCGTTGGTGGAGGCGGGGGGGGCGAGGTGCGATATGGCTACACCTTC.

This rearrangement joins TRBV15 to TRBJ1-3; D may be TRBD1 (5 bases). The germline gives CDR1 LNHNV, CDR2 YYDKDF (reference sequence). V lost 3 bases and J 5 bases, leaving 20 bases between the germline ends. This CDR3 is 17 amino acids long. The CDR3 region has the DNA TGTGCCACCAGCAGGGGAGGGGCCCTTCCCCCCCGAAACACCATATATTTT. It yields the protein CATSRGGALPPRNTIYF.

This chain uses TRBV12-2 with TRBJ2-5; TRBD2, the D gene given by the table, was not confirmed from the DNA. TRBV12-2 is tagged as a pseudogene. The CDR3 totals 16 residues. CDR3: CASRLGTSGSGETQYF. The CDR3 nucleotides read TGTGCAAGTCGCTTAGGGACTAGCGGGAGTGGAGAGACCCAGTACTTC.

The CDR3 reads CASSADRGRSYGYTF. The CDR3 nucleotides are TGTGCCAGCAGCGCGGACAGGGGGCGTTCCTATGGCTACACCTTC. The chain combines TRBV9 with TRBJ1-2; 11 nucleotides line up with TRBD1. The germline V gene has CDR1 SGDLS and CDR2 YYNGEE. The CDR3 sequence is 15 residues long. J was trimmed by 4 bases and V by 3 bases; bases with no gene match: 5.

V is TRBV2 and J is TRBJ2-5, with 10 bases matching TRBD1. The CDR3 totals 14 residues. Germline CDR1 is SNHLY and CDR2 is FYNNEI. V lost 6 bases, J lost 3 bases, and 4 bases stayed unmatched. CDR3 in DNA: TGTGCCAGCAGGCCGGGACAGGGGAAAGAGACCCAGTACTTC. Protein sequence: CASRPGQGKETQYF.